Each of the 32 T cell receptor beta chains below was sequenced from the same sample in a study of cytomegalovirus exposure and HLA in healthy donors. PCR involved 60 Vbeta and 13 Jbeta primers. Produced via immunoSEQ multiplex PCR; TCRdb's table is partial and in-frame only. The profile shows 150,000 to 160,000 clones, 60% to 75% of them singletons. Sequencing was done on a sample of PBMCs. The receptors come from a man between 18 and 29 years old in good health and CMV-seronegative.

The V and J genes are TRBV5-4 and TRBJ2-2; 8 positions match TRBD2. From germline, CDR1 is SGHNT and CDR2 YYREEE (reference sequence). The CDR3 totals 16 residues. Trimming removed 0 bases from V and 3 bases from J; junction bases left unmatched: 4. The CDR3 reads CASSLGAGGHTGELFF. For the CDR3, the DNA is TGTGCCAGCAGCTTGGGCGCGGGGGGCCACACCGGGGAGCTGTTTTTT.

In DNA, the CDR3 is TGTGCCAGCAGCTTTGCCGGGGGGAGCACAGATACGCAGTATTTT. Translating it yields CASSFAGGSTDTQYF. V usage is TRBV5-4 and J usage is TRBJ2-3; 7 nucleotides align to TRBD2. The CDR3 runs 15 residues. J gave up 0 bases and V 2 bases, and 3 bases lay outside the gene matches. Germline values: CDR1 SGHNT, CDR2 YYREEE (reference sequence). Filled out from reference TRBV5-4 and TRBJ2-3, the complete variable domain reads ETGVTQSPTHLIKTRGQQVTLRCSSQSGHNTVSWYQQALGQGPQFIFQYYREEENGRGNFPPRFSGLQFPNYSSELNVNALELDDSALYLCASSFAGGSTDTQYFGPGTRLTVL.

This clone was detected a few times. The chain recombines TRBV4-3 with TRBJ2-1; 9 nucleotides align to TRBD2. CDR3 size: 14 residues. Germline V CDR1 and CDR2: LGHNA, YSLEER. After removal of 0 bases from V and 12 bases from J, the junction contained 6 bases not matched to a gene. Here the CDR3 DNA reads TGCGCCAGCAGCCAAGAGCCTAGCGGGATCACGCAGTTCTTC. This codes for CASSQEPSGITQFF.

The chain uses TRBV5-8 and TRBJ2-7; no firm D call. The CDR3 sequence is 12 residues long. Trimming removed 3 bases at V and 6 bases at J, with 10 bases between. CDR1 and CDR2 from the germline V gene are SGHTS and YDEGEE. The CDR3 DNA follows: TGTGCCAGCAGCTCTAGGCTGATCGAGCAGTACTTC. This sequence encodes CASSSRLIEQYF.

In this sample, this clone turned up a few times. The rearrangement links TRBV20-1 to TRBJ1-4; D might be TRBD1 (6 bases). Trimming shortened V by 3 bases and J by 11 bases, and 10 bases separated the two germline ends. Germline CDR1 is DFQATT and CDR2 is SNEGSKA (reference sequence). This CDR3 has 11 residues. CDR3 nucleotide sequence: TGCAGTGCTAGGCTACAGGGTAAACTGTTTTTT. Translated: CSARLQGKLFF.

This clone was recorded a few times. This chain joins TRBV2 and TRBJ1-2; the match to TRBD1 covers 8 bases. With 4 bases clipped from V and 1 base from J, the junction kept 8 bases outside the gene matches. The CDR3 runs 16 residues. CDR1 SNHLY and CDR2 FYNNEI come from the germline V gene. The CDR3 nucleotides read TGTGCCAGCAGTGCAACCGGGACAGGCTTTAACTATGGCTACACCTTC. Protein: CASSATGTGFNYGYTF.

The chain joins TRBV5-4 to TRBJ2-7; TRBD1 matches 7 bases. CDR3 length equals 16 residues. J lost 0 bases, V lost 1 base, and 7 bases had no gene match. Germline CDR1 reads SGHNT; CDR2 reads YYREEE (reference sequence). The CDR3: CASSLSLGQSSYEQYF. The CDR3 bases are TGTGCCAGCAGCTTGTCATTGGGACAGAGCTCCTACGAGCAGTACTTC.

The chain carries TRBV5-1 and TRBJ1-2, with D possibly TRBD1 on 5 matching bases. V lost 4 bases, J lost 0 bases, and 25 bases lay in between. The CDR3 extends over 19 amino acids. Per the germline V gene, CDR1 is SGHRS and CDR2 is YFSETQ. The CDR3, as DNA: TGCGCCAGCAGCCATGGGCCCCCGACGCAGGGTCTTACTAACTATGGCTACACCTTC. Encoded protein: CASSHGPPTQGLTNYGYTF.

V is TRBV14 and J is TRBJ2-7; D is perhaps TRBD2 (6 bases). The germline gives CDR1 SGHDN, CDR2 FVKESK. The CDR3 has 13 residues. Between the trimmed V and J ends, which lost 4 bases and 2 bases, there was a span of 9 bases. DNA of the CDR3: TGTGCCAGCAGCCTTAGCGGCCCCTACGAGCAGTACGTC. Its protein product is CASSLSGPYEQYV.

The CDR3 DNA sequence: TGTGCCAGCAGCTTAGGGGGCTGGTCGAGGGAGCTGTTTTTT. The encoded protein is CASSLGGWSRELFF. This chain joins TRBV11-3 and TRBJ2-2, with a possible D match to TRBD1 (5 bases). This CDR3 has 14 amino acids. The V gene's germline CDR1 is SGHNT and CDR2 YENEEA. Trimming left V 1 base short and J 9 bases short, with 12 bases between.

V is TRBV29-1 and J is TRBJ1-2; TRBD1 is a possible D gene (6 bases). CDR1 is SQVTM and CDR2 is ANQGSEA in the germline V gene. V was shortened by 7 bases and J by 5 bases, with 14 bases between the two germline ends. The CDR3 is 12 residues long. CDR3 protein: CSGKQGGYGYTF. CDR3 coding DNA: TGCAGCGGGAAACAGGGAGGGTATGGCTACACCTTC.

The chain uses TRBV4-3 and TRBJ1-1; D possibly corresponds to TRBD1 (6 bases). Germline V CDR1 and CDR2: LGHNA, YSLEER. The CDR3 is 14 amino acids. Trimming removed 1 base from V and 7 bases from J, with 13 bases in between. The CDR3, as DNA: TGCGCCAGCAGCCAAGCCGGGGGGCTGGGTGAAGCTTTCTTT. As protein: CASSQAGGLGEAFF.

J is TRBJ1-2 and V is TRBV25-1; D not resolved. There are 13 residues in the CDR3. V dropped 1 base and J dropped 4 bases, with 7 bases sitting between them. Germline assignment: CDR1 MGHDK and CDR2 SYGVNS. The CDR3 bases are TGTGCCAGCAGTGAATCGGGAGCCTATGGCTACACCTTC. Translation gives CASSESGAYGYTF.

The chain links TRBV5-1 to TRBJ2-5, with D possibly matching TRBD2 (7 bases). The germline gives CDR1 SGHRS, CDR2 YFSETQ. Between the trimmed V and J ends, which lost 0 bases and 4 bases, there was a span of 16 bases. This CDR3 spans 16 amino acids. The CDR3 spells CASSLVGGAMGETQYF. The CDR3 DNA sequence: TGCGCCAGCAGCTTGGTTGGGGGGGCAATGGGAGAGACCCAGTACTTC.

The CDR3 DNA sequence: TGTGCCAGTAGCGCCCCGGGGTCCTTCGGGTACGAGCAGTACTTC. Protein sequence: CASSAPGSFGYEQYF. The chain carries TRBV19 and TRBJ2-7, with D possibly being TRBD2 (5 bases). V was pared by 6 bases and J by 4 bases, with 19 bases between. The V gene's germline CDR1 is LNHDA and CDR2 SQIVND (reference sequence). This CDR3 region has 15 residues. Complete variable domain (other parts from reference TRBV19 and TRBJ2-7): DGGITQSPKYLFRKEGQNVTLSCEQNLNHDAMYWYRQDPGQGLRLIYYSQIVNDFQKGDIAEGYSVSREKKESFPLTVTSAQKNPTAFYLCASSAPGSFGYEQYFGPGTRLTVT.

This chain uses TRBV6-1 with TRBJ1-6; D not resolved. This CDR3 is 14 amino acids long. Germline V gene sequence: CDR1 MNHNS, CDR2 SASEGT. Deletions cut 3 bases from V and 14 bases from J, with 17 bases between. The CDR3 nucleotides are TGTGCCAGCAGTGACGGGTCAGAAAGATGGGCCCTCCACTTT. Its protein is CASSDGSERWALHF.

V gene TRBV27 combines with J gene TRBJ2-7; TRBD1 matches 8 bases. J lost 4 bases, V lost 4 bases, and 12 bases had no gene match. The CDR3 runs to 16 residues. From germline, CDR1 is MNHEY and CDR2 SMNVEV (reference sequence). Here the CDR3 reads CASSSRTGSPLYEQYV. CDR3 nucleotide sequence: TGTGCCAGCAGTTCCCGGACAGGGAGCCCCCTTTACGAGCAGTACGTC.

The chain recombines TRBV13 with TRBJ2-7; D may be TRBD1 (6 bases). The CDR3 runs to 13 residues. V dropped 3 bases and J dropped 4 bases, with 10 bases sitting between them. Germline lookup yields CDR1 PRHDT and CDR2 FYEKMQ (reference sequence). This CDR3 is CASSFWGQYEQYF. CDR3 nucleotide sequence: TGTGCCAGCAGCTTCTGGGGACAATACGAGCAGTACTTC.

This clone was picked up one time. The chain is built from TRBV7-2 and TRBJ2-5; D may be TRBD1 (5 bases). The J call is uncertain, as TRBJ2-7 better fits the DNA end. The CDR3 spans 14 residues. Per the germline V gene, CDR1 is SGHTA and CDR2 is FQGNSA. The DNA of the CDR3 is TGTGCCAGCAGCTTGTTGACCAGGGACTACGAGCAGTACTTC. Translating it yields CASSLLTRDYEQYF.

V and J are TRBV18 and TRBJ1-1; D not certain. The V and J ends lost 3 bases and 3 bases respectively, with 8 bases between them. Germline CDR1 is KGHSH and CDR2 is LQKENI. CDR3 size: 13 residues. As DNA, the CDR3 is TGTGCCAGCTCACCTCAGAAACACACTGAAGCTTTCTTT. This encodes CASSPQKHTEAFF.

The V gene is TRBV6-5, the J gene TRBJ1-2, with 7 bases that match TRBD1. This CDR3 has 15 residues. The ends lost 4 bases at V and 2 bases at J; junction bases unmatched: 7. Germline CDR1 MNHEY, CDR2 SVGAGI. Written as DNA, the CDR3 is TGTGCCAGCAGTTCCAGAGTGGGACAGAACTATGGCTACACCTTC. Translating gives CASSSRVGQNYGYTF.

This chain links TRBV7-9 with TRBJ2-3, with TRBD1 matching 11 bases. The J segment lost 5 bases and the V segment lost 5 bases, leaving 9 bases of the junction unmatched. Germline V gene sequence: CDR1 SEHNR, CDR2 FQNEAQ (reference sequence). The CDR3 length is 16 residues. This chain's CDR3 is CASSTRWDRGGDTQYF. The DNA for the CDR3 is TGTGCCAGCAGCACCCGGTGGGACAGGGGGGGAGATACGCAGTATTTT. The whole variable domain, filled in from reference TRBV7-9 and TRBJ2-3, reads DTGVSQNPRHKITKRGQNVTFRCDPISEHNRLYWYRQTLGQGPEFLTYFQNEAQLEKSRLLSDRFSAERPKGSFSTLEIQRTEQGDSAMYLCASSTRWDRGGDTQYFGPGTRLTVL.

The J gene is TRBJ2-7, the V gene TRBV29-1; 10 bases fit TRBD1. V trimming: 6 bases; J trimming: 2 bases; junction bases outside the gene matches: 7. Germline CDR1 SQVTM, CDR2 ANQGSEA. This CDR3 is built from 14 residues. The CDR3 here is CSVAGTGATYEQYF. The CDR3 bases are TGCAGCGTGGCCGGGACAGGGGCTACCTACGAGCAGTACTTC.

This chain links TRBV4-1 with TRBJ2-3; 8 bases are a match to TRBD1. CDR1 MGHRA and CDR2 YSYEKL come from the germline V gene. The CDR3 contains 15 residues. V lost 4 bases, J lost 2 bases, and 5 bases stayed unmatched. CDR3 DNA: TGCGCCAGCAGCCTAGGACAGGGACTCACAGATACGCAGTATTTT. This codes for CASSLGQGLTDTQYF.

The chain's CDR3 is CASSSGSWGEKLFF. CDR3 sequence (DNA): TGTGCCAGCTCATCAGGGTCGTGGGGAGAAAAACTGTTTTTT. This chain links TRBV18 with TRBJ1-4; possibly TRBD1 for D (5 bases). CDR1 and CDR2 (germline): KGHSH, LQKENI. The CDR3 is 14 residues long. Between the trimmed V and J ends, which lost 5 bases and 8 bases, there was a span of 15 bases.

The chain employs TRBV7-9 and TRBJ1-5; the D is unclear. The CDR3 sequence is 15 residues long. Germline CDR1 reads SEHNR; CDR2 reads FQNEAQ (reference sequence). The germline V and J ends were trimmed by 5 bases and 0 bases, with 11 bases remaining between them. The CDR3 sequence: CASSKSEYSNQPQHF. Here the CDR3 DNA reads TGTGCCAGCAGCAAGTCAGAATATAGCAATCAGCCCCAGCATTTT.

This chain uses TRBV6-1 with TRBJ2-2; 9 bases are a match to TRBD1. The CDR3 has 16 residues. CDR1 is MNHNS and CDR2 is SASEGT in the germline V gene. V shed 4 bases and J 4 bases; nucleotides not matched to a gene: 7. CDR3 amino acids: CASSARDRAPTGELFF. In nucleotides, the CDR3 is TGTGCCAGCAGTGCCCGGGACAGGGCTCCCACCGGGGAGCTGTTTTTT.

The V call is TRBV29-1, the J call TRBJ1-2; the D gene is possibly TRBD1 (6 bases). Per the germline V gene, CDR1 is SQVTM and CDR2 is ANQGSEA. V was trimmed by 6 bases and J by 7 bases, leaving 12 bases between them. This CDR3 comprises 11 residues. CDR3 amino acids: CSVGGGSGYTF. The CDR3 DNA follows: TGCAGCGTGGGGGGGGGCTCTGGCTACACCTTC.

This sequence joins TRBV19 and TRBJ1-6, with TRBD1 as a possible D gene (5 bases). From germline, CDR1 is LNHDA and CDR2 SQIVND (reference sequence). V lost 11 bases and J 5 bases, leaving 13 bases between the germline ends. There are 13 residues in the CDR3. The CDR3 loop is CASRVNDNSPLHF. In nucleotides, the CDR3 is TGTGCCTCCAGGGTAAACGATAATTCACCCCTCCACTTT.

The chain recombines TRBV28 with TRBJ2-1, with no clear D. Looked up from germline, CDR1 is MDHEN and CDR2 is SYDVKM. V was clipped by 4 bases and J by 5 bases, with 9 bases between them. This CDR3 is 13 amino acids long. CDR3 DNA: TGTGCCAGCAGTTGGGCCGTCGACAATGAGCAGTTCTTC. Encoded protein: CASSWAVDNEQFF.

Notes on this clone: This sample includes further DNA sequences coding for the same CDR3. For the CDR3, the DNA is TGCAGCGTTGGGACAGGGGGGTATGGCTACACCTTC. Protein sequence: CSVGTGGYGYTF. The rearrangement links TRBV29-1 to TRBJ1-2; 10 bases match TRBD1. Trimming cost V 4 bases and J 5 bases; bases outside gene matches: 1. CDR3 size: 12 residues. Germline V gene lookup returns CDR1 SQVTM and CDR2 ANQGSEA.

This rearrangement joins TRBV11-3 to TRBJ1-5, with TRBD1 matching 7 bases. Germline CDR1 SGHNT, CDR2 YENEEA. V lost 2 bases and J lost 0; bases outside the gene matches: 13. This CDR3 is built from 19 residues. CDR3 sequence: CASSLTIRGQADSNQPQHF. The CDR3 nucleotides read TGTGCCAGCAGCTTAACAATACGAGGACAGGCCGATAGCAATCAGCCCCAGCATTTT. Using reference TRBV11-3 and TRBJ1-5 for the parts outside the CDR3, the full variable domain is EAGVVQSPRYKIIEKKQPVAFWCNPISGHNTLYWYLQNLGQGPELLIRYENEEAVDDSQLPKDRFSAERLKGVDSTLKIQPAELGDSAVYLCASSLTIRGQADSNQPQHFGDGTRLSIL.